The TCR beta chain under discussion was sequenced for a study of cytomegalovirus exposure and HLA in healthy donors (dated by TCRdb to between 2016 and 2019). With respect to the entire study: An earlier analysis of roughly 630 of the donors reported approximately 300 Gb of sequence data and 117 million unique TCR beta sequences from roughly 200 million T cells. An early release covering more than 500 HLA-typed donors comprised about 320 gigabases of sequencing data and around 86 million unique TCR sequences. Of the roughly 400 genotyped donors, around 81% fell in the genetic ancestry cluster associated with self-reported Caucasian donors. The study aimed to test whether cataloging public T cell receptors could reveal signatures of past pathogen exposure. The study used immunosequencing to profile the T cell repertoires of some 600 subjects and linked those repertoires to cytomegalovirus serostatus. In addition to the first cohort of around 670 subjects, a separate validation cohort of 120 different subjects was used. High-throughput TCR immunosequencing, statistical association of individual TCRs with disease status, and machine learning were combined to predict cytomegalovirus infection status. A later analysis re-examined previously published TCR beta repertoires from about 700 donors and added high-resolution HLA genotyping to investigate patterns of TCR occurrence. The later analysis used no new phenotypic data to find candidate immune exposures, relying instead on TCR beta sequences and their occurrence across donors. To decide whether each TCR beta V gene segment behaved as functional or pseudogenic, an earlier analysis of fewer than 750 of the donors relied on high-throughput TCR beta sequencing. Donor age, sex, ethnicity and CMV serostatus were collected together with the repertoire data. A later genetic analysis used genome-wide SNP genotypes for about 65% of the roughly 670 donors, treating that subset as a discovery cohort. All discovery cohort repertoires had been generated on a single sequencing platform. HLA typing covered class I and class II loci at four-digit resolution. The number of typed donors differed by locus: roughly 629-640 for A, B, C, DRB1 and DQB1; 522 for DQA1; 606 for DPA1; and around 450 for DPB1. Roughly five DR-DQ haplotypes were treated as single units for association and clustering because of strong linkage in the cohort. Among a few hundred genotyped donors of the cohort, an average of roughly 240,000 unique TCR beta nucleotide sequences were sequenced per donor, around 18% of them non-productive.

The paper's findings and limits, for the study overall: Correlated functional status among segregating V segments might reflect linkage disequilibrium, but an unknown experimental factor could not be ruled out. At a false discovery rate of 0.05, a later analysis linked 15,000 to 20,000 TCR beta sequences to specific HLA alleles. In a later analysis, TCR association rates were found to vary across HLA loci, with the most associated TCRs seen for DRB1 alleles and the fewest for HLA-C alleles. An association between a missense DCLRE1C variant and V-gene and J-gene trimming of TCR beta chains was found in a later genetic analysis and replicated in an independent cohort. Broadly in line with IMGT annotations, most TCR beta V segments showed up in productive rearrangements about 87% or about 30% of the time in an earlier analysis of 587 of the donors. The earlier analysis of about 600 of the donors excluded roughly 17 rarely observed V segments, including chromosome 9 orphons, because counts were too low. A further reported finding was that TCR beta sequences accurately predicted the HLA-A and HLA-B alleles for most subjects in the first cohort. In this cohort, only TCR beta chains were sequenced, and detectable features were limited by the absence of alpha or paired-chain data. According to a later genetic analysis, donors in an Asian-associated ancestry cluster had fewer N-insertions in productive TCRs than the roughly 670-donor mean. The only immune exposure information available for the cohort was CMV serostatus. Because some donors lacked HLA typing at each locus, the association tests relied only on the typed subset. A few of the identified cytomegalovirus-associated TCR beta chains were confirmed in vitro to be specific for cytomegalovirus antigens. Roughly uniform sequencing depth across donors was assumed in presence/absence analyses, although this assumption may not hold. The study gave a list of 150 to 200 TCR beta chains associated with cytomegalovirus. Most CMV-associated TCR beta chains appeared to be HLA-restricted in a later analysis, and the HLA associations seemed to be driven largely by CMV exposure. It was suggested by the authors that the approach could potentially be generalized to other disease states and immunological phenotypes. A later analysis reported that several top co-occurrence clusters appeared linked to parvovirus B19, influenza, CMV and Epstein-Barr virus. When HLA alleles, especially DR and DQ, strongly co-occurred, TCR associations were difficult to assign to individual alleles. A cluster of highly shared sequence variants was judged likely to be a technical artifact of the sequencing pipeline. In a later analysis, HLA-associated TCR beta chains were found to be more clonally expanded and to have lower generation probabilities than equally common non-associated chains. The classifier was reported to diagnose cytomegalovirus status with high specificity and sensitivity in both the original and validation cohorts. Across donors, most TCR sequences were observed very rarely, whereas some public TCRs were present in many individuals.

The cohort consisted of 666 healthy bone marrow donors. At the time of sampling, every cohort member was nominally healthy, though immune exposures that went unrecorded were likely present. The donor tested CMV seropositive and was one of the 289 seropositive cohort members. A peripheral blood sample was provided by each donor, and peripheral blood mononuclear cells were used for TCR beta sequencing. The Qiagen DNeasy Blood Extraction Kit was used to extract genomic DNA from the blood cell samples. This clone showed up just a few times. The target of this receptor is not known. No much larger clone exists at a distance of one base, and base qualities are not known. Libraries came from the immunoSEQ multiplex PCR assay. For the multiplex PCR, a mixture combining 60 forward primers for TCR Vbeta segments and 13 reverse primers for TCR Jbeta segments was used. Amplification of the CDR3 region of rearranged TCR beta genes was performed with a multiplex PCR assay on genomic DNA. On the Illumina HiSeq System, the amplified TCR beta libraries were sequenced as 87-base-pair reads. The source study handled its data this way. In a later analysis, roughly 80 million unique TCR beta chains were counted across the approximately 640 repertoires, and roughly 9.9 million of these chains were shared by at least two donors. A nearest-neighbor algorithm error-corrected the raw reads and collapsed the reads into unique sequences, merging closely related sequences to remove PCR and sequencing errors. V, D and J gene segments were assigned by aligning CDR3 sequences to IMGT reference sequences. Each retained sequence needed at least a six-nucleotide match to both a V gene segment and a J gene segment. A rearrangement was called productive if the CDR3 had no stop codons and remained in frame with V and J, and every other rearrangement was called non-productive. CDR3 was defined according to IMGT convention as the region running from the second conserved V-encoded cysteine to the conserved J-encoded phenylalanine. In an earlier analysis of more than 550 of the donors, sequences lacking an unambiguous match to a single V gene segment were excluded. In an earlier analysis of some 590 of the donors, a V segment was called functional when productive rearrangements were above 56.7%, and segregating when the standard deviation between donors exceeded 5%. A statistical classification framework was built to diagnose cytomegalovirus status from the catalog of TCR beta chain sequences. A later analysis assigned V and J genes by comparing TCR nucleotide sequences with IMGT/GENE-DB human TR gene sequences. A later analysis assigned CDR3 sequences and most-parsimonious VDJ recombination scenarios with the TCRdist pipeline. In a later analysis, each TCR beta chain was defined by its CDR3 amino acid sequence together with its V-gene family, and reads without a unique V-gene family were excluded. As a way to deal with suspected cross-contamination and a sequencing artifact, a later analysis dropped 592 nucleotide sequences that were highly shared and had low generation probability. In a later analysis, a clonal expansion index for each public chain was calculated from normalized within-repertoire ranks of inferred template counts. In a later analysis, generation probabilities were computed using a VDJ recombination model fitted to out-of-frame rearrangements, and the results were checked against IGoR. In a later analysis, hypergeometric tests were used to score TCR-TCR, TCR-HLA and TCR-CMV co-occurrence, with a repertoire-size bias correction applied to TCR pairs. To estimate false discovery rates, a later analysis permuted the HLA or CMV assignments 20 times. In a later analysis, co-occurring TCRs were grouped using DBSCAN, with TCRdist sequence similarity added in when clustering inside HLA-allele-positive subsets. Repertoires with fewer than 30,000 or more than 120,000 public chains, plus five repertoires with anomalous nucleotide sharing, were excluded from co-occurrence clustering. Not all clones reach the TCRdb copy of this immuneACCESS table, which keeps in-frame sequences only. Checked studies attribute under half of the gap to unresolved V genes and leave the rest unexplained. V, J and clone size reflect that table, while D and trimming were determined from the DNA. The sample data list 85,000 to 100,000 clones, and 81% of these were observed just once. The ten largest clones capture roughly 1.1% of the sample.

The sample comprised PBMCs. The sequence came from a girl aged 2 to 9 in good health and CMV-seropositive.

The nucleotide sequence reads TGTGCCAGCAGCCATAGGGGTACTAATGAAAAACTGTTTTTT. The encoded protein is CASSHRGTNEKLFF. The receptor chain draws on TRBV4-2 and TRBJ1-4; the D gene is possibly TRBD1, with 5 bases matching. V and J are truncated by 3 bases and 2 bases respectively, leaving an intervening sequence of 7 bases. CDR1 and CDR2 are read off the germline V gene as LGHNA and YNFKEQ. The CDR3 runs 14 residues from the cysteine to the phenylalanine. Here the CDR3 DNA is all that survives: 42 bases in frame from base 1.